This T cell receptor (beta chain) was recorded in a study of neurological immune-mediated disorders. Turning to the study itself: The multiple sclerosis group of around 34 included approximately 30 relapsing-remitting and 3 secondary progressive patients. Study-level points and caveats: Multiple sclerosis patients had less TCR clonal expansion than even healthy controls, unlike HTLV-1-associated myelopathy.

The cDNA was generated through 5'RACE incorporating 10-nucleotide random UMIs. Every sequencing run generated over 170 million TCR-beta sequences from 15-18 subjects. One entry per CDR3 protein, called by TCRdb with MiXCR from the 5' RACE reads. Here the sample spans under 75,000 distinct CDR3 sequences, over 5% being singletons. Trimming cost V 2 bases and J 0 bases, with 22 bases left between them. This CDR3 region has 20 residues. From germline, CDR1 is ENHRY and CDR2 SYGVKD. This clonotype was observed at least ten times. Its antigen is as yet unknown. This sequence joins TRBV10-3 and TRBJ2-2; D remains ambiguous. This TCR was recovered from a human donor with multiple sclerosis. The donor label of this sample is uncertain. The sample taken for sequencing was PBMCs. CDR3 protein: CAISEPKYAGRKTNTGELFF. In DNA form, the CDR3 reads TGTGCCATCAGTGAGCCTAAATATGCCGGACGGAAAACGAACACCGGGGAGCTGTTTTTT.